Listed here is a single TCR beta chain. Its antigen is still unknown. Germline CDR1 and CDR2: WNHNN and SYGVQD (reference sequence). CDR3 length: 12 amino acids. Between the trimmed V and J ends, which lost 3 bases and 0 bases, there was a span of 2 bases. This specimen comes from a study of T cells after yellow fever vaccination. For the study at large: SMART-Seq v4 Ultra Low Input handled preparation of low-cell-number fractions.

General study findings and limits: Booster samples showed a return of most primary-vaccination clones (around 96% CD4, about 88% CD8). High-abundance clonotypes from the bulk population could contaminate FACS-sorted repertoires.

Conversion of TCR transcripts into cDNA relied on 5'RACE template switching, which added a universal primer site and UMIs. TCRdb reanalysed the 5' RACE reads using MiXCR and keeps one entry per CDR3 protein. The table records about 340,000 distinct CDR3 sequences, under 15% of them present only once. The rearrangement uses TRBV10-1 and TRBJ2-5; no reliable D call. The clonotype was recovered from a man between 18 and 29 years old who received the YFV17D yellow fever vaccine. This sample comprised CD4+ T cells sorted from PBMCs, obtained 15 days after the yellow fever booster vaccination. The CDR3 reads CASSDHQETQYF. CDR3 DNA sequence: TGCGCCAGCAGTGACCACCAAGAGACCCAGTACTTC.